The entry that follows covers one T cell receptor (beta chain) sequence. What it recognizes is unknown. Trimming left V 4 bases short and J 2 bases short, with 16 bases between. The germline gives CDR1 SGDLS, CDR2 YYNGEE. This CDR3 contains 16 residues. This entry is derived from a study of T-cell reconstitution after alpha-beta-depleted transplantation in children. Study results and limitations: Reportedly, roughly two months post-transplant, alpha-beta T cells arose from several hundred expanded graft clones. Surviving recipient T cells and thymic progenitors underlay high day-60 TCRbeta diversity in some patients.

TCRbeta library construction was performed incorporating unique molecular identifiers. TCRdb re-analysed the PCR reads in MiXCR, keeping a single row per CDR3 protein. The sample has about a million distinct CDR3 sequences; about 29% are singletons. The receptor was derived from a boy younger than two who had a stem cell transplant for SCID, so the T cells may come from the graft donor. The sample was PBMCs, mostly from graft donor cells, taken 360 days after TCRalphabeta/CD19-depleted stem cell transplant. This chain joins TRBV9 and TRBJ2-1; D is uncertain. This CDR3 is CASSYNQGGPYNEQFF. CDR3 coding DNA: TGTGCCAGCAGCTACAACCAAGGTGGGCCCTACAATGAGCAGTTCTTC.